The source of this T cell receptor (beta chain) is a study of T cells after posttransplantation cyclophosphamide. Notes on the study in general: Later blood repertoires were often dominated by clones from the donor CD8+ memory compartment. TRB clonality was highly associated with recipient CMV seropositivity and reactivation. Skin or GI-infiltrating T cells shared few TRB sequences with blood.

The germline V gene encodes CDR1 SGHTS and CDR2 YDEGEE. The J segment lost 0 bases and the V segment lost 4 bases, leaving 8 bases of the junction unmatched. The CDR3 sequence is 17 residues long. Of note for this clone: The antigen is undetermined.

TCRdb's copy holds only in-frame clones and misses some; the assay was immunoSEQ multiplex PCR. The sample includes tens of thousands of clones, about 90% seen only once; the top ten take 2% to 2.5%. Busulfan-fludarabine conditioning, marrow transplant, and cyclophosphamide on days +3 and +4 were administered. The sequence derives from a male patient between 60 and 69 years old who received an allogeneic stem cell transplant from a related donor and was CMV-positive. Part of the T cells may come from the graft donor. This sample comprised PBMCs, obtained around 67 days after allogeneic stem cell transplant with posttransplant cyclophosphamide. V and J are TRBV5-8 and TRBJ1-4; 8 bases fit TRBD1. The CDR3 region has the DNA TGTGCCAGCAGCCCGAGGGGCAGGGGGCCAACTAATGAAAAACTGTTTTTT. It specifies CASSPRGRGPTNEKLFF.